Listed below are T cell receptor beta chains from one sample, sequenced in a study of blood T cell repertoires in COVID-19. TCRdb keeps only in-frame clones here, not all; method: immunoSEQ multiplex PCR. The sample lists 200,000 to 300,000 clones, 80% to 85% occurring once. The specimen was peripheral blood. These receptors were collected from a woman aged 60-70 years with active or convalescent COVID-19. Both conserved end residues are trimmed from each CDR3. Fields, in order: V gene, D gene, J gene, CDR3 protein. The D gene is left open where the match is weak.

TRBV6-6	TRBD1	TRBJ1-2	ASRGETGYGYT
TRBV7-9	TRBD1	TRBJ1-1	ASSLSGTGGTEAF
TRBV7-9	TRBD1	TRBJ1-2	ASTADRGYGYT
TRBV6-5	TRBD2	TRBJ2-7	ASSSDSGTTYEQY
TRBV6-5	.	TRBJ1-4	ASGFTESEKLF
TRBV19	.	TRBJ1-6	ASKDGSYSPLH
TRBV5-1	.	TRBJ2-7	ASSLKGGSYEQY
TRBV2	.	TRBJ1-6	ASPAGLNSPLH
TRBV12-5	TRBD2	TRBJ2-2	ASGLSGLAGGGELF
TRBV19	.	TRBJ2-2	ASSIDVRYTGELF
TRBV3-1/TRBV3-2	.	TRBJ2-5	ASSQGHQETQY